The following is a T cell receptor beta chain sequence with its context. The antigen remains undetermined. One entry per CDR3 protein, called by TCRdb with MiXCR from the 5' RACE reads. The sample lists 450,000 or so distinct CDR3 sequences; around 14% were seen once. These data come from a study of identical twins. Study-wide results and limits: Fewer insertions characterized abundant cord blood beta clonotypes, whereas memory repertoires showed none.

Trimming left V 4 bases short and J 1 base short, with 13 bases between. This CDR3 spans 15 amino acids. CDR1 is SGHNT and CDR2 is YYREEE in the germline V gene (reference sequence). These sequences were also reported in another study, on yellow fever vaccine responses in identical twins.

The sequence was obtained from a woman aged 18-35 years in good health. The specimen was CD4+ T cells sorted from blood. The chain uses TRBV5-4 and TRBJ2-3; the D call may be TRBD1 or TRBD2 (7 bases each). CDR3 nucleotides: TGTGCCAGCAGCACCGCAGGGGGGGGCACAGATACGCAGTATTTT. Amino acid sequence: CASSTAGGGTDTQYF.